This entry lists 20 T cell receptor beta chains sequenced from one sample in a study of T cell changes during pregnancy in multiple sclerosis. Method: immunoSEQ multiplex PCR; TCRdb's copy keeps in-frame clones and lacks some. The table includes 50,000 to 65,000 clones, about 89% detected once. The sample was peripheral blood, taken after pregnancy. These receptors were collected from a female donor with multiple sclerosis, enrolled in a pregnancy study.

This rearrangement joins TRBV18 to TRBJ1-5; TRBD1 is a possible D gene (5 bases). CDR1 is KGHSH and CDR2 is LQKENI in the germline V gene. This CDR3 spans 16 amino acids. The V gene lost 4 bases and the J gene lost 6 bases, with 19 bases spanning the gap. CDR3 region: CASSQGLPGTTQPQHF. CDR3 sequence (DNA): TGTGCCAGCTCACAGGGACTTCCCGGGACTACTCAGCCCCAGCATTTT.

V and J are TRBV9 and TRBJ2-1, with a possible D match to TRBD2 (6 bases). CDR1 and CDR2 (germline): SGDLS, YYNGEE. Trimming took off 0 bases at V and 5 bases at J, with 21 bases between the two ends. CDR3 length equals 18 residues. The CDR3 DNA follows: TGTGCCAGCAGCGTAGGCCCCGCACTAGGCTGGACTAACAATGAGCAGTTCTTC. Translation: CASSVGPALGWTNNEQFF.

The chain carries TRBV7-3 and TRBJ2-1, with 10 bases identical to TRBD1. The CDR3 runs 15 residues. Trimming took 5 bases from V and 4 from J; bases not matched to a gene: 5. Germline V gene lookup returns CDR1 SGHTA and CDR2 FQGTGA. The CDR3 DNA reads as TGTGCCAGCAGCCGAGGACAGGGGGGGTACAATGAGCAGTTCTTC. Its protein is CASSRGQGGYNEQFF. The full variable domain, with the rest looked up from reference TRBV7-3 and TRBJ2-1, is GAGVSQTPSNKVTEKGKYVELRCDPISGHTALYWYRQSLGQGPEFLIYFQGTGAADDSGLPNDRFFAVRPEGSVSTLKIQRTERGDSAVYLCASSRGQGGYNEQFFGPGTRLTVL.

This chain connects TRBV9 to TRBJ1-1, with D perhaps matching TRBD1 (5 bases). The ends were cut back, 3 bases at V and 1 base at J, with 10 bases in the middle. The CDR3 consists of 14 residues. Germline V lookup: CDR1 SGDLS, CDR2 YYNGEE. The DNA for the CDR3 is TGTGCCAGCAGCGCCCGCGGGGGGAACACTGAAGCTTTCTTT. As protein: CASSARGGNTEAFF.

The gene calls are TRBV7-2 and TRBJ1-5; D is uncertain. Germline V gives CDR1 SGHTA, CDR2 FQGNSA. Trimming removed 2 bases from V and 7 bases from J, with 9 bases in between. The CDR3 has 13 residues. CDR3 region: CASSLTAQQPQHF. The DNA for the CDR3 is TGTGCCAGCAGCTTAACCGCCCAGCAGCCCCAGCATTTT.

This clone came up a few times. This sequence joins TRBV27 and TRBJ2-4, with D maybe TRBD2 (5 bases). This CDR3 is 16 amino acids long. Deletions cut 3 bases from V and 1 base from J, with 13 bases between. Germline CDR1 reads MNHEY; CDR2 reads SMNVEV (reference sequence). CDR3 nucleotide sequence: TGTGCCAGCAGTTTGGACTCGGCGATGGCCAAAAACATTCAGTACTTC. Protein sequence: CASSLDSAMAKNIQYF.

This clone was detected only once. CDR3 region: CASSDSAREYEKLFF. The CDR3 region has the DNA TGTGCCAGCAGTGACTCCGCCAGGGAATATGAAAAACTGTTTTTT. The chain couples TRBV28 to TRBJ1-4, with D maybe TRBD1 (5 bases). V lost 5 bases to trimming and J lost 6 bases, with 16 bases between them. The CDR3 extends over 15 amino acids. Per germline, CDR1 MDHEN and CDR2 SYDVKM.

The rearrangement links TRBV7-9 to TRBJ1-2; a possible D gene is TRBD1 (5 bases). Germline CDR1 reads SEHNR; CDR2 reads FQNEAQ (reference sequence). V was pared by 5 bases and J by 3 bases, with 19 bases between. The CDR3 covers 16 residues. DNA for the CDR3: TGTGCCAGCAGCCGACTTGCGGGGGAGGTCCACTATGGCTACACCTTC. Its protein product is CASSRLAGEVHYGYTF.

The chain recombines TRBV10-3 with TRBJ2-5; 8 bases line up with TRBD1. V trimming: 10 bases; J trimming: 4 bases; junction bases outside the gene matches: 11. CDR1 and CDR2 (germline): ENHRY, SYGVKD. This CDR3 is built from 14 residues. CDR3 protein: CATSPIDRGETQYF. The CDR3 DNA reads as TGTGCCACCAGCCCCATCGACAGGGGAGAGACCCAGTACTTC.

V gene TRBV5-1 combines with J gene TRBJ2-2, with D perhaps TRBD1 (6 bases). This CDR3 contains 15 residues. V was shortened by 2 bases and J by 7 bases, with 15 bases between the two germline ends. Germline values: CDR1 SGHRS, CDR2 YFSETQ. The CDR3 loop reads CASSLGGMDGGELFF. CDR3 bases: TGCGCCAGCAGCTTAGGGGGAATGGATGGCGGGGAGCTGTTTTTT. The full variable domain, completed using reference TRBV5-1 and TRBJ2-2, is KAGVTQTPRYLIKTRGQQVTLSCSPISGHRSVSWYQQTPGQGLQFLFEYFSETQRNKGNFPGRFSGRQFSNSRSEMNVSTLELGDSALYLCASSLGGMDGGELFFGEGSRLTVL.

A word on this clone: One end of the junction fails to match germline, which may point to a read error. The chain employs TRBV5-1 and TRBJ1-6; no clear D gene. Per the germline V gene, CDR1 is SGHRS and CDR2 is YFSETQ. The CDR3 loop spans 16 amino acids. CDR3 protein: CANSLEFPGSGSPLHF. The CDR3 nucleotides read TGCGCCAACAGCTTGGAGTTTCCAGGAAGCGGTTCACCCCTCCACTTT.

The chain employs TRBV18 and TRBJ2-1; weak D call: TRBD2 (6 bases). Germline V lookup: CDR1 KGHSH, CDR2 LQKENI. This CDR3 is built from 15 residues. Trimming removed 4 bases from V and 0 bases from J, with 10 bases in between. CDR3 nucleotide sequence: TGTGCCAGCTCACTCGGGGGTAGCTCCTACAATGAGCAGTTCTTC. It codes for CASSLGGSSYNEQFF.

The genes are TRBV19 and TRBJ1-6; D gene uncertain. The CDR3 has 14 residues. CDR1 and CDR2 from the germline V gene are LNHDA and SQIVND (reference sequence). V lost 5 bases and J 7 bases, leaving 12 bases between the germline ends. CDR3 protein: CASSEGGRNSPLHF. DNA for the CDR3: TGTGCCAGTAGTGAGGGCGGACGCAATTCACCCCTCCACTTT.

This chain uses TRBV4-3 with TRBJ2-6; D is possibly TRBD1 (6 bases). Germline V lookup: CDR1 LGHNA, CDR2 YSLEER. Trimming took off 4 bases at V and 0 bases at J, with 10 bases between the two ends. The CDR3 extends over 16 amino acids. The CDR3 loop is CASSLWGHSGANVLTF. The CDR3 DNA reads as TGCGCCAGCAGCCTTTGGGGGCACTCTGGGGCCAACGTCCTGACTTTC.

V usage is TRBV6-1 and J usage is TRBJ2-5, with a tentative D call TRBD1 (6 bases). Germline CDR1 and CDR2: MNHNS and SASEGT. The CDR3 covers 16 residues. The V gene lost 1 base and the J gene lost 2 bases, with 14 bases spanning the gap. In nucleotides, the CDR3 is TGTGCCAGCAGTGAAGAATGGACAGCTAATCAAGAGACCCAGTACTTC. Its translation: CASSEEWTANQETQYF.

This clone was seen once. V gene TRBV19 combines with J gene TRBJ2-7, with 11 nucleotides matching TRBD1. J was trimmed by 12 bases and V by 10 bases; bases with no gene match: 14. The germline gives CDR1 LNHDA, CDR2 SQIVND (reference sequence). The CDR3 sequence is 13 residues long. The CDR3 protein is CATQDRGLRRLYF. The CDR3 DNA sequence: TGTGCCACCCAGGACAGGGGGCTGAGGAGATTGTACTTC.

This clone was found once. The J gene is TRBJ2-3, the V gene TRBV18; 13 positions agree with TRBD2. The germline V gene has CDR1 KGHSH and CDR2 LQKENI. The CDR3 extends over 16 amino acids. The J segment lost 8 bases and the V segment lost 6 bases, leaving 11 bases of the junction unmatched. The CDR3 protein is CASSQRTSGGLGTQYF. The CDR3 DNA sequence: TGTGCCAGCTCCCAACGGACTAGCGGGGGTTTGGGTACGCAGTATTTT. Full variable domain (outside the CDR3, taken from reference TRBV18 and TRBJ2-3): NAGVMQNPRHLVRRRGQEARLRCSPMKGHSHVYWYRQLPEEGLKFMVYLQKENIIDESGMPKERFSAEFPKEGPSILRIQQVVRGDSAAYFCASSQRTSGGLGTQYFGPGTRLTVL.

V gene TRBV6-5 combines with J gene TRBJ1-6, with D possibly matching TRBD1 (6 bases). Germline CDR1 and CDR2: MNHEY and SVGAGI. This CDR3 comprises 13 residues. Trimming cost V 10 bases and J 3 bases, with 10 bases left between them. In DNA form, the CDR3 reads TGTGCCACTCAACAGGGCTATAATTCACCCCTCCACTTT. Its translation: CATQQGYNSPLHF.

This clone was seen only once. The chain links TRBV6-6 to TRBJ2-6; 7 bases fit TRBD1. This CDR3 comprises 15 residues. The J segment lost 2 bases and the V segment lost 4 bases, leaving 2 bases of the junction unmatched. Germline CDR1 MNHNY, CDR2 SVGAGI (reference sequence). CDR3 DNA: TGTGCCAGCAGTTCCACAGGGGCTGGGGCCAACGTCCTGACTTTC. Its translation: CASSSTGAGANVLTF.

The rearrangement uses TRBV5-4 and TRBJ2-1; 10 bases agree with TRBD2. V was clipped by 7 bases and J by 4 bases; unmatched bases: 5. The CDR3 consists of 14 residues. The germline V gene has CDR1 SGHNT and CDR2 YYREEE (reference sequence). Here the CDR3 reads CASRGTSVYNEQFF. DNA of the CDR3: TGTGCCAGCCGGGGGACTAGCGTTTACAATGAGCAGTTCTTC.